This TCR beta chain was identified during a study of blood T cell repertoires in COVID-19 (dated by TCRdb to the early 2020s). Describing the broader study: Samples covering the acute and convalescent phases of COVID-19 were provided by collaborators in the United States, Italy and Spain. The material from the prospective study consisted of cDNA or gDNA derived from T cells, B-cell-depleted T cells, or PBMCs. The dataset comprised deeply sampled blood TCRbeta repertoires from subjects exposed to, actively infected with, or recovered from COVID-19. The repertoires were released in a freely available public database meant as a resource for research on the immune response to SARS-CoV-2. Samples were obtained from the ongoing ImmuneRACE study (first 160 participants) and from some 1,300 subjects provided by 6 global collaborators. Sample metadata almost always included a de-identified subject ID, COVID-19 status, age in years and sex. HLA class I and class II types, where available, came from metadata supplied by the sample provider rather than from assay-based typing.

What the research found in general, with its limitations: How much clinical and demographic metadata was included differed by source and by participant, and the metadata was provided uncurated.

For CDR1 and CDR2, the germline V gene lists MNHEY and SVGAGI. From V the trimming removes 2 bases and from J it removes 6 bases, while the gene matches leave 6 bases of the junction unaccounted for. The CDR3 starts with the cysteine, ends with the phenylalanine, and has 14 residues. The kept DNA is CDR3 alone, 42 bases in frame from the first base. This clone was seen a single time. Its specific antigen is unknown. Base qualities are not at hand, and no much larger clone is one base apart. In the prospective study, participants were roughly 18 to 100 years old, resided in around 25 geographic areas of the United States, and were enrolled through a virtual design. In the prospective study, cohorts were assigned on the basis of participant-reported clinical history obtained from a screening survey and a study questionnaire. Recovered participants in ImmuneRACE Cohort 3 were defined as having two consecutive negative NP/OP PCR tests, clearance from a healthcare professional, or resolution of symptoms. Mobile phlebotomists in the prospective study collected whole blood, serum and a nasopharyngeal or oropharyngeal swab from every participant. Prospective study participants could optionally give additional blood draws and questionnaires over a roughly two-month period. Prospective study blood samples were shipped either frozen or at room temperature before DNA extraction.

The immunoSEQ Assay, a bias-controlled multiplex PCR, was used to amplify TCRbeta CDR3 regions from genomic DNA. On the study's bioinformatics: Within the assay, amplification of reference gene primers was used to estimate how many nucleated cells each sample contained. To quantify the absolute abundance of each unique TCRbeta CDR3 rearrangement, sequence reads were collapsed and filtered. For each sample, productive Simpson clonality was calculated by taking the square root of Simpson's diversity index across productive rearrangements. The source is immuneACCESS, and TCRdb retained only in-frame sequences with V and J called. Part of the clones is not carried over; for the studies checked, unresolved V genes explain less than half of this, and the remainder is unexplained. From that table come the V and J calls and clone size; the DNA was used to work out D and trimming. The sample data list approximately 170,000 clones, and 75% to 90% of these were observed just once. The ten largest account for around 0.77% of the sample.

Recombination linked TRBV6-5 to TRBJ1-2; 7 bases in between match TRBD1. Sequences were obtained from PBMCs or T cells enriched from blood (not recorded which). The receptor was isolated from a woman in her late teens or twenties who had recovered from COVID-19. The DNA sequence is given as TGTGCCAGCAGTTACACCGGGACAGCAAATGGCTACACCTTC. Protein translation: CASSYTGTANGYTF.